One sample yielded the 16 T cell receptor beta chains listed below, sequenced in a study of blood T cell repertoires in COVID-19. Generated by immunoSEQ multiplex PCR, the TCRdb table keeps only in-frame clones and is missing some. There are over 150,000 clones in the sample; about 73% occur only once, and roughly 1.8% lies in the top ten. Sequencing was performed on peripheral blood. All receptors derive from an elderly man with acute or convalescent COVID-19.

The chain couples TRBV18 to TRBJ1-1; 7 nucleotides align to TRBD1. The CDR3 spans 16 residues. Germline values: CDR1 KGHSH, CDR2 LQKENI. V trimming: 3 bases; J trimming: 1 base; junction bases outside the gene matches: 8. This chain's CDR3 is CASSPYQQGRNTEAFF. CDR3 bases: TGTGCCAGCTCACCGTACCAACAGGGGCGGAACACTGAAGCTTTCTTT.

DNA for the CDR3: TGTGCCAGCAGCTCGGGACAGAACTTACAAGAGACCCAGTACTTC. It codes for CASSSGQNLQETQYF. The rearrangement joins TRBV5-6 to TRBJ2-5, with 7 bases matching TRBD1. V shed 3 bases, J shed 2 bases, and the junction held 7 bases outside the gene matches. The CDR3 has 15 amino acids. Germline-derived CDR1 and CDR2 are SGHDT and YYEEEE.

This clone was counted between two and nine times. The V gene is TRBV4-2, the J gene TRBJ2-7, with 9 bases fitting TRBD1. Germline values: CDR1 LGHNA, CDR2 YNFKEQ. This CDR3 has 15 residues. The V and J ends lost 3 bases and 3 bases, in that order; junction bases with no gene match: 6. The CDR3 DNA is TGTGCCAGCAGCCAGGGATCGGGACAGGGCTACGAGCAGTACTTC. It is translated as CASSQGSGQGYEQYF.

This clone was observed once. The chain recombines TRBV21-1 with TRBJ1-5. TRBV21-1 is flagged as a pseudogene. The CDR3 is made up of 17 amino acids. The CDR3 reads CASSKGGGRGSNQPQHF. The CDR3 nucleotides are TGTGCCAGCAGCAAAGGCGGGGGCCGAGGTAGCAATCAGCCCCAGCATTTT.

The CDR3 is CASSSRGGGYTF. The CDR3 DNA sequence: TGCGCCAGCAGCTCCCGAGGGGGCGGCTACACCTTC. This sequence joins TRBV5-1 and TRBJ1-2; 7 nucleotides match TRBD1. The CDR3 totals 12 residues. Germline V CDR1 and CDR2: SGHRS, YFSETQ. Trimming took 3 bases from V and 8 from J; bases not matched to a gene: 4.

The rearrangement links TRBV5-1 to TRBJ1-4; 11 bases are a match to TRBD1. The CDR3 length is 15 residues. Germline CDR1 and CDR2: SGHRS and YFSETQ. V lost 4 bases, J lost 8 bases, and 7 bases stayed unmatched. CDR3 sequence reads: CASSPGQGAREKLFF. The CDR3 coding sequence is TGCGCCAGCAGCCCCGGACAGGGGGCACGCGAAAAACTGTTTTTT.

This chain uses TRBV11-3 with TRBJ1-3; TRBD1 matches 11 bases. This CDR3 has 16 amino acids. CDR1 is SGHNT, CDR2 YENEEA, per germline. The V and J ends lost 5 bases and 8 bases, in that order; junction bases with no gene match: 11. The CDR3 DNA follows: TGTGCCAGCAGCGAATCCTGGGACAGGGGGTCGGACACCATATATTTT. Residues: CASSESWDRGSDTIYF.

The chain is built from TRBV2 and TRBJ1-1, with D possibly being TRBD1 (5 bases). The CDR3 has 14 residues. Per the germline V gene, CDR1 is SNHLY and CDR2 is FYNNEI. Trimming cost V 1 base and J 1 base, with 7 bases left between them. The CDR3, as DNA: TGTGCCAGCAGTGAAGTAAGGGGGAACACTGAAGCTTTCTTT. Amino acids: CASSEVRGNTEAFF.

The genes are TRBV24-1 and TRBJ1-1, with no clear D. Germline values: CDR1 KGHDR, CDR2 SFDVKD. The CDR3 loop spans 15 amino acids. The ends were cut back, 2 bases at V and 8 bases at J, with 17 bases in the middle. CDR3 nucleotides: TGTGCCACCAGTGATTCCACAGTGGGAGGTGGGGAAGCTTTCTTT. Translated: CATSDSTVGGGEAFF.

This chain links TRBV4-3 with TRBJ2-7; no definite D call. This CDR3 is built from 16 residues. Germline values: CDR1 LGHNA, CDR2 YSLEER. The V gene lost 0 bases and the J gene lost 2 bases, with 14 bases spanning the gap. The CDR3 loop is CASSQDLGQSPYEQYF. Here the CDR3 DNA reads TGCGCCAGCAGCCAAGATCTGGGCCAGTCCCCCTACGAGCAGTACTTC.

This clone was recorded a few times. The CDR3 DNA reads as TGCGCCAGCAGCTCCGGGACTAGCGCGGTAGATGAGCAGTTCTTC. Protein product: CASSSGTSAVDEQFF. The V gene is TRBV5-1, the J gene TRBJ2-1; 10 bases are shared with TRBD2. V lost 3 bases, J lost 8 bases, and 8 bases stayed unmatched. Germline V gene data show CDR1 as SGHRS and CDR2 as YFSETQ. The CDR3 loop spans 15 amino acids.

The chain has TRBV7-9 and TRBJ2-6; a possible D gene is TRBD1 (5 bases). CDR1 and CDR2 (germline): SEHNR, FQNEAQ (reference sequence). The CDR3 runs to 15 residues. The V end was cut by 2 bases, the J end by 2 bases, with 7 bases between. CDR3 in DNA: TGTGCCAGCAGCTTAAGCAGGGCTGGGGCCAACGTCCTGACTTTC. This sequence encodes CASSLSRAGANVLTF.

The rearrangement links TRBV6-2 or TRBV6-3 to TRBJ1-5; TRBD1 agrees at 7 bases. Germline CDR1 MNHEY, CDR2 SVGEGT. The CDR3 loop spans 15 amino acids. V gave up 2 bases and J gave up 6 bases; unmatched junction bases: 7. The CDR3, as DNA: TGTGCCAGCAGTTACGACCAGGGGGGTGGTCAGCCCCAGCATTTT. Amino acid sequence: CASSYDQGGGQPQHF.

V and J are TRBV5-6 and TRBJ1-5; 8 nucleotides match TRBD1. Per the germline V gene, CDR1 is SGHDT and CDR2 is YYEEEE. This CDR3 is built from 18 residues. J gave up 2 bases and V 0 bases, and 10 bases lay outside the gene matches. The CDR3 protein is CASSLGDRFRRGNQPQHF. Here the CDR3 DNA reads TGTGCCAGCAGCTTGGGGGACAGGTTTCGTAGAGGCAATCAGCCCCAGCATTTT.

The V gene is TRBV7-3, the J gene TRBJ1-6; TRBD1 is a possible D gene (5 bases). The CDR3 is 13 residues long. V was cut by 3 bases and J by 9 bases, with 9 bases left in between. Germline-derived CDR1 and CDR2 are SGHTA and FQGTGA. The CDR3 DNA reads as TGTGCCAGCAGCTTTGACAGAGTTTCACCCCTCCACTTT. Translation gives CASSFDRVSPLHF.

The chain links TRBV5-1 to TRBJ1-4; the match to TRBD1 covers 9 bases. CDR1 SGHRS and CDR2 YFSETQ come from the germline V gene. With V trimmed by 3 bases and J by 8 bases, 5 bases remained unmatched. CDR3 length equals 14 residues. CDR3 nucleotide sequence: TGCGCCAGCAGCTCGATGACAGGGGGGGAAAAACTGTTTTTT. This translates into CASSSMTGGEKLFF.